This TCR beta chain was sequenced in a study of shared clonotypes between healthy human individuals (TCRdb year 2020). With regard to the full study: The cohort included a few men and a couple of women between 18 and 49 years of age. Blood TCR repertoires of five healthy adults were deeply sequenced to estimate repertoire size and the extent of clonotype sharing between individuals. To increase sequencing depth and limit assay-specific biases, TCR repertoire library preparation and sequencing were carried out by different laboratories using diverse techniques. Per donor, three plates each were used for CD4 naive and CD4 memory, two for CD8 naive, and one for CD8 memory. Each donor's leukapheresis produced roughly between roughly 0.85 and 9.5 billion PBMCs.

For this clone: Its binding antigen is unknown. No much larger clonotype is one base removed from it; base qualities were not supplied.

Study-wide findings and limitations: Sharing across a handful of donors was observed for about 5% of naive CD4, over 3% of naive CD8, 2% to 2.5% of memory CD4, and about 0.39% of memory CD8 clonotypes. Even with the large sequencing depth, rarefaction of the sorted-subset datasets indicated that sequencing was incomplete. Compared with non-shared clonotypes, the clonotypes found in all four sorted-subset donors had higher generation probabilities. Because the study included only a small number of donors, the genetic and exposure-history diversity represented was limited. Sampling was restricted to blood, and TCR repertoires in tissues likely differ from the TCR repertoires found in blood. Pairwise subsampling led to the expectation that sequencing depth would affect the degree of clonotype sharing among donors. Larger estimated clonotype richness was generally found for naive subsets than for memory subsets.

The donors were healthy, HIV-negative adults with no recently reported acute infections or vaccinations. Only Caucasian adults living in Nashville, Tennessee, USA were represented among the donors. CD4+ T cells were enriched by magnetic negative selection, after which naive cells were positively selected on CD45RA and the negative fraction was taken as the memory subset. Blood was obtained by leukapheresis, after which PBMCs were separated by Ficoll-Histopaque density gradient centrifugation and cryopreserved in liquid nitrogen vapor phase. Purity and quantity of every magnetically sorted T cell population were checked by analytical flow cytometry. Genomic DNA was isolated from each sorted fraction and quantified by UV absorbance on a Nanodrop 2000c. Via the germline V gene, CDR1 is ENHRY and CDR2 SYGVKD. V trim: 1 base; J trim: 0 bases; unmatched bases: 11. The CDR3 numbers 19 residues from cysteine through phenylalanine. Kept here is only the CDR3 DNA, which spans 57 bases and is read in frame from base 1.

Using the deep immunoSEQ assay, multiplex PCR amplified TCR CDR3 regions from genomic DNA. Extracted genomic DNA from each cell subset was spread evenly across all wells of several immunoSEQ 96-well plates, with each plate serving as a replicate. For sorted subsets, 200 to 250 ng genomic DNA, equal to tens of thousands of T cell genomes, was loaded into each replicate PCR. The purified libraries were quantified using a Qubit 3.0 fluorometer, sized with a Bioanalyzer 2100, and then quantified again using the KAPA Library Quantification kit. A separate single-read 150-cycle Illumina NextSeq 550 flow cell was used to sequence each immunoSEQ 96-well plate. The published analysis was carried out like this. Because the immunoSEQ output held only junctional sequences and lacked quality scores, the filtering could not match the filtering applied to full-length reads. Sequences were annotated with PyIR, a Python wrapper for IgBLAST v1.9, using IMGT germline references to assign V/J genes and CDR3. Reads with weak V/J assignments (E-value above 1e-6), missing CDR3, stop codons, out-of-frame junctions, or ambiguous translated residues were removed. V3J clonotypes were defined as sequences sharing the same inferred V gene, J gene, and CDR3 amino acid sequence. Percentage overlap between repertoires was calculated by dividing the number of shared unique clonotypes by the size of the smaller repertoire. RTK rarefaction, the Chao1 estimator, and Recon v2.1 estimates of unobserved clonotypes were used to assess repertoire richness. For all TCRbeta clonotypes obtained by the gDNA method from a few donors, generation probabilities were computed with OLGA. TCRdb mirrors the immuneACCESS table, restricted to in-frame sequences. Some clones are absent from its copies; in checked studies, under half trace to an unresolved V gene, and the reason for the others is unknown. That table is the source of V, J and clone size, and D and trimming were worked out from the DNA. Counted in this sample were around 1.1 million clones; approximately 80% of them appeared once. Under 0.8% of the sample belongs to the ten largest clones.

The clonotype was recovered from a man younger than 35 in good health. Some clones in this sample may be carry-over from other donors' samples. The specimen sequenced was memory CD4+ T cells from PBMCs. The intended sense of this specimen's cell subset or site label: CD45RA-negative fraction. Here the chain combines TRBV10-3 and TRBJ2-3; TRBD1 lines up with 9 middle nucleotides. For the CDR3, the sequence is CAISEYSPWTGESTDTQYF. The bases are TGTGCCATCAGTGAGTACTCCCCGTGGACAGGGGAGAGCACAGATACGCAGTATTTT.